The sequence of this TCR beta chain was determined in a study of T cells in Graves' hyperthyroidism and ophthalmopathy. Notes on the study in general: Among clonotypes expanded in thyroid above 0.001, most were also found in blood.

This clonotype was seen ten or more times. Its cognate antigen is unknown. Extraction of PBMCs used roughly 10 ml of fresh peripheral blood. Amplification of TCR beta CDR3 regions used RNA as the template. A first-round RT-PCR of the TCR CDR3 used the HTBI primer set. TCRdb used MiXCR to reprocess the multiplex PCR reads, holding one entry per CDR3 protein. The table lists around 610,000 distinct CDR3 sequences, over 12% of them singletons. This TCR was sampled from a woman in her 40s with Graves' ophthalmopathy. The material sequenced was blood.

The CDR3 nucleotides read TGCGCCAGCAGCCAAAGGGACAGCACTGAAGCTTTCTTT. Its translation is CASSQRDSTEAFF. V usage is TRBV4-3 and J usage is TRBJ1-1; 7 bases line up with TRBD1. V dropped 2 bases and J dropped 4; count of bases not matched to a gene: 1. Germline CDR1 reads LGHNA; CDR2 reads YSLEER. The CDR3 is made up of 13 amino acids.